The 27 T cell receptor beta chains listed next were all sequenced from one sample in a study of cytotoxic CD8 clonotypes in ibrutinib-treated CLL (dated by TCRdb to 2020 to 2022). Libraries were constructed by the immunoSEQ multiplex PCR assay. Sourced from immuneACCESS, this table was stored by TCRdb with only in-frame sequences that have V and J called. A share of the clones is absent; for the studies checked, an unresolved V gene accounts for under half, and the remainder has no known explanation. For this sample the table gives more than 200,000 clones, of which 60% to 80% were detected only once. Clones ranked in the top ten supply approximately 6.3% of the sample. The time point label for this specimen denotes: about 11 months on ibrutinib. The sample here was PBMCs, taken after 12 months of ibrutinib treatment. The receptors stem from a human donor with chronic lymphocytic leukemia.

The V and J genes are TRBV7-9 and TRBJ1-1; tentative D call: TRBD1 (6 bases). Germline CDR1 reads SEHNR; CDR2 reads FQNEAQ (reference sequence). The CDR3 length is 14 residues. Trimming cost V 6 bases and J 1 base, with 12 bases left between them. In nucleotides, the CDR3 is TGTGCCAGCAGTTTACGGACAGCGAACACTGAAGCTTTCTTT. This translates into CASSLRTANTEAFF.

The V gene is TRBV10-1, the J gene TRBJ1-6, with 8 bases lining up with TRBD1. The CDR3 totals 16 residues. Germline CDR1 reads WNHNN; CDR2 reads SYGVQD (reference sequence). After removal of 5 bases from V and 11 bases from J, the junction contained 14 bases not matched to a gene. The CDR3 bases are TGCGCCAGCAGTATTTCCAAGGACAGGGACAGGACACCCCTCCACTTT. Amino acid sequence: CASSISKDRDRTPLHF.

The V call is TRBV28, the J call TRBJ1-2; 8 bases are a match to TRBD1. V lost 6 bases to trimming and J lost 3 bases; unmatched junction nucleotides: 9. CDR1 is MDHEN and CDR2 is SYDVKM in the germline V gene. CDR3 length: 15 residues. CDR3 loop: CASSTSGGADYGYTF. CDR3 sequence (DNA): TGTGCCAGCAGCACCTCAGGGGGCGCGGACTATGGCTACACCTTC.

This clone was counted only a few times. The chain couples TRBV11-1 to TRBJ1-1, with D possibly matching TRBD1 (6 bases). CDR1 SGHAT and CDR2 FQDESV come from the germline V gene (reference sequence). V lost 8 bases, J lost 0 bases, and 19 bases lay in between. The CDR3 consists of 16 residues. CDR3 residues: CASRDRHASLNTEAFF. CDR3 coding DNA: TGTGCCAGCCGCGACAGGCATGCTTCCTTGAACACTGAAGCTTTCTTT.

V usage is TRBV30 and J usage is TRBJ1-6; D not resolved. The germline V and J ends were trimmed by 3 bases and 11 bases, with 11 bases remaining between them. This CDR3 has 12 residues. Germline V lookup: CDR1 GTSNPN, CDR2 SVGIG (reference sequence). This CDR3 is CAWSMTPPPLHF. CDR3 sequence (DNA): TGTGCCTGGAGCATGACACCTCCACCCCTCCACTTT.

The rearrangement uses TRBV15 and TRBJ2-3, with 14 bases that match TRBD2. V lost 4 bases to trimming and J lost 4 bases; unmatched junction nucleotides: 7. Looked up from germline, CDR1 is LNHNV and CDR2 is YYDKDF (reference sequence). CDR3 length equals 17 residues. Here the CDR3 reads CATSIRAGLAGADTQYF. Written as DNA, the CDR3 is TGTGCCACCAGCATTCGAGCGGGACTAGCGGGAGCAGATACGCAGTATTTT.

The gene calls are TRBV5-1 and TRBJ1-1; D is undetermined. CDR1 SGHRS and CDR2 YFSETQ come from the germline V gene. V was cut by 6 bases and J by 2 bases, with 5 bases left in between. The CDR3 is 11 amino acids. CDR3 nucleotide sequence: TGCGCCAGCAATGGTAACACTGAAGCTTTCTTT. This gives the protein CASNGNTEAFF. Full variable domain (missing parts from reference TRBV5-1 and TRBJ1-1): KAGVTQTPRYLIKTRGQQVTLSCSPISGHRSVSWYQQTPGQGLQFLFEYFSETQRNKGNFPGRFSGRQFSNSRSEMNVSTLELGDSALYLCASNGNTEAFFGQGTRLTVV.

The chain joins TRBV5-1 to TRBJ2-2; no definite D call. This CDR3 region has 14 residues. The germline V gene has CDR1 SGHRS and CDR2 YFSETQ. Trimming removed 0 bases from V and 1 base from J, with 4 bases in between. The CDR3 sequence is CASSLDGNTGELFF. As DNA, the CDR3 is TGCGCCAGCAGCTTGGACGGGAACACCGGGGAGCTGTTTTTT.

This clone was seen only once. The V gene is TRBV7-9, the J gene TRBJ1-5; the D is unclear. Trimming took off 5 bases at V and 4 bases at J, with 12 bases between the two ends. The CDR3 contains 14 residues. The germline gives CDR1 SEHNR, CDR2 FQNEAQ (reference sequence). CDR3 nucleotides: TGTGCCAGCAGCCCCCACGGGAGGAATCAGCCCCAGCATTTT. Translating it yields CASSPHGRNQPQHF.

The rearrangement joins TRBV30 to TRBJ1-3, with TRBD1 identical over 9 bases. The CDR3 length is 17 residues. Germline lookup yields CDR1 GTSNPN and CDR2 SVGIG (reference sequence). The V segment lost 1 base and the J segment 5 bases; nucleotides outside the gene matches: 12. CDR3 in amino acids: CAWSGNLGTGLRNTIYF. DNA of the CDR3: TGTGCCTGGAGTGGGAACCTCGGGACAGGGCTCCGAAACACCATATATTTT.

The chain employs TRBV28 and TRBJ1-5; D is possibly TRBD1 (5 bases). Germline V gene lookup returns CDR1 MDHEN and CDR2 SYDVKM. CDR3 length: 15 residues. The ends were cut back, 6 bases at V and 2 bases at J, with 14 bases in the middle. The CDR3 DNA follows: TGTGCCAGCAGATCGGGGGGACGAGGCAATCAGCCCCAGCATTTT. This codes for CASRSGGRGNQPQHF.

This clone was seen a single time. V is TRBV20-1 and J is TRBJ1-6; tentative D call: TRBD1 (5 bases). CDR1 is DFQATT and CDR2 is SNEGSKA in the germline V gene (reference sequence). V lost 6 bases and J 18 bases, leaving 15 bases between the germline ends. This CDR3 is built from 10 residues. In nucleotides, the CDR3 is TGCAGTGCCGCCCGACAGATCCCCCACTTT. The encoded protein is CSAARQIPHF.

The chain joins TRBV28 to TRBJ2-7; D may correspond to TRBD1 or TRBD2 (5 bases each). This CDR3 spans 15 amino acids. Germline V lookup: CDR1 MDHEN, CDR2 SYDVKM. Trimming took 7 bases from V and 0 from J, leaving 16 bases between them. The DNA for the CDR3 is TGTGCCAGCACCATTCCCGGTGGGGGCTCCTACGAGCAGTACTTC. Its translation: CASTIPGGGSYEQYF.

The rearrangement joins TRBV6-6 to TRBJ2-5; D gene uncertain. CDR3 length: 14 residues. Per germline, CDR1 MNHNY and CDR2 SVGAGI (reference sequence). Trimming pared 5 bases from V and 2 bases from J, leaving 12 bases between. The CDR3 loop reads CASSRTQAQETQYF. As DNA, the CDR3 is TGTGCCAGCAGTCGTACCCAGGCGCAAGAGACCCAGTACTTC.

The rearrangement joins TRBV14 to TRBJ2-6; no reliable D call. The CDR3 totals 16 residues. V was clipped by 4 bases and J by 0 bases, with 10 bases between them. Germline V gives CDR1 SGHDN, CDR2 FVKESK. For the CDR3, the DNA is TGTGCCAGCAGCCTCTTCCTTTCCTCTGGGGCCAACGTCCTGACTTTC. Translated: CASSLFLSSGANVLTF.

This clone has only a few counts. CDR3 sequence reads: CASSDMGHYNSPLHF. The CDR3 bases are TGTGCCAGCAGTGATATGGGACACTATAATTCACCCCTCCACTTT. The chain recombines TRBV2 with TRBJ1-6, with D perhaps TRBD1 (6 bases). The V gene's germline CDR1 is SNHLY and CDR2 FYNNEI. This CDR3 spans 15 amino acids. V was trimmed by 3 bases and J by 3 bases, leaving 9 bases between them.

The chain is built from TRBV7-6 and TRBJ1-1; 8 nucleotides match TRBD1. V dropped 4 bases and J dropped 3; count of bases not matched to a gene: 4. Per germline, CDR1 SGHVS and CDR2 FNYEAQ. This CDR3 has 14 residues. Here the CDR3 DNA reads TGTGCCAGCAGCTGGACAGGGAAGGACACTGAAGCTTTCTTT. It translates to CASSWTGKDTEAFF.

This clone appeared a few times. CDR3 DNA sequence: TGTGCCAGCAGTCTCCAACCGGGGGCGGGCGAAAAACTGTTTTTT. Translation: CASSLQPGAGEKLFF. The chain uses TRBV28 and TRBJ1-4, with a tentative D call TRBD1 (6 bases). This CDR3 region has 15 residues. CDR1 is MDHEN and CDR2 is SYDVKM in the germline V gene. V dropped 5 bases and J dropped 8 bases, with 18 bases sitting between them.

A few counts support this clone. The chain carries TRBV15 and TRBJ1-2, with a tentative D call TRBD1 (5 bases). Trimming took off 4 bases at V and 4 bases at J, with 16 bases between the two ends. Germline assignment: CDR1 LNHNV and CDR2 YYDKDF (reference sequence). This CDR3 has 15 residues. The CDR3 sequence: CATSTYAAGAYGYTF. The CDR3 DNA sequence: TGTGCCACCAGCACCTACGCCGCCGGGGCCTATGGCTACACCTTC. Full variable domain (rest looked up from reference TRBV15 and TRBJ1-2): DAMVIQNPRYQVTQFGKPVTLSCSQTLNHNVMYWYQQKSSQAPKLLFHYYDKDFNNEADTPDNFQSRRPNTSFCFLDIRSPGLGDTAMYLCATSTYAAGAYGYTFGSGTRLTVV.

The chain carries TRBV30 and TRBJ2-3; tentatively, D is TRBD1 (6 bases). The CDR3 is 15 residues long. V shed 0 bases and J shed 3 bases, with 13 bases lying between them. CDR1 and CDR2 (germline): GTSNPN, SVGIG (reference sequence). The CDR3 here is CAWSVQGFGTDTQYF. DNA of the CDR3: TGTGCCTGGAGTGTACAGGGTTTTGGGACAGATACGCAGTATTTT.

In its sample, this clone was seen a few times. The CDR3 DNA sequence: TGTGCCAGCAGTTTGACAGGGTTCACTGAAGCTTTCTTT. Amino acids: CASSLTGFTEAFF. This chain uses TRBV27 with TRBJ1-1, with 7 bases matching TRBD1. The V gene end was trimmed by 3 bases and the J gene end by 4 bases; junction bases not matched to a gene: 2. This CDR3 contains 13 residues. Looked up from germline, CDR1 is MNHEY and CDR2 is SMNVEV (reference sequence).

Points on this clone: This same CDR3 is encoded by further DNA sequences in the sample. The chain employs TRBV30 and TRBJ2-7; the D is unclear. The V gene lost 0 bases and the J gene lost 3 bases, with 9 bases spanning the gap. The CDR3 is 13 amino acids. Germline-derived CDR1 and CDR2 are GTSNPN and SVGIG (reference sequence). CDR3 residues: CAWSVDTYYEQYF. In DNA, the CDR3 is TGTGCCTGGAGTGTAGACACTTACTACGAGCAGTACTTC.

The sample holds a few counts of this clone. The chain has TRBV5-4 and TRBJ1-1; 8 nucleotides agree with TRBD1. The CDR3 spans 14 residues. Germline CDR1 is SGHNT and CDR2 is YYREEE (reference sequence). V lost 4 bases and J lost 5; bases outside the gene matches: 7. In nucleotides, the CDR3 is TGTGCCAGCAGCGCTGGACAGGGAGGGACTGAAGCTTTCTTT. Protein sequence: CASSAGQGGTEAFF.

This clone has just a few counts. The chain couples TRBV7-9 to TRBJ2-7; D ambiguous. Per the germline V gene, CDR1 is SEHNR and CDR2 is FQNEAQ (reference sequence). Trimming shortened V by 5 bases and J by 5 bases, and 10 bases separated the two germline ends. There are 12 residues in the CDR3. The CDR3 reads CASSPHGHEQYF. The CDR3 DNA reads TGTGCCAGCAGCCCCCACGGCCACGAGCAGTACTTC.

This chain links TRBV5-1 with TRBJ1-5; D gene unclear. CDR3 length: 15 amino acids. The germline CDR1 and CDR2 sequences are SGHRS and YFSETQ. V was shortened by 4 bases and J by 3 bases, with 14 bases between the two germline ends. This CDR3 is CASSLDGETNQPQHF. The CDR3 nucleotides read TGCGCCAGCAGCCTGGACGGGGAAACCAATCAGCCCCAGCATTTT.

The V gene is TRBV30, the J gene TRBJ1-2; 8 bases line up with TRBD1. Germline CDR1 is GTSNPN and CDR2 is SVGIG (reference sequence). This CDR3 is 12 amino acids long. Trimming cost V 3 bases and J 5 bases; bases outside gene matches: 2. CDR3 residues: CAWRTGGYGYTF. The CDR3 DNA is TGTGCCTGGAGAACAGGGGGATATGGCTACACCTTC.

The chain combines TRBV11-2 with TRBJ2-3; D gene unclear. The CDR3 loop spans 14 amino acids. Per germline, CDR1 SGHAT and CDR2 FQNNGV. V gave up 5 bases and J gave up 3 bases, with 12 bases separating them. In DNA, the CDR3 is TGTGCCAGCAGCCGCATGGTACGGACAGATACGCAGTATTTT. This gives the protein CASSRMVRTDTQYF.